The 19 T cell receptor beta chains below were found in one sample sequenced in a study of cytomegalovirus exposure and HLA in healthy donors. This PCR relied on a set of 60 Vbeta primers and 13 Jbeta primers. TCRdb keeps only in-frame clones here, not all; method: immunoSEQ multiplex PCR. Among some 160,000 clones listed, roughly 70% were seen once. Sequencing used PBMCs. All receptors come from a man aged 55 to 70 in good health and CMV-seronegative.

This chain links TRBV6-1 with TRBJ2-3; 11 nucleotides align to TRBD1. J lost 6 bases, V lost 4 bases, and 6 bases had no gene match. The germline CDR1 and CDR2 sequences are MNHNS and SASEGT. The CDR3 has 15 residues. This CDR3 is CASSAGQGARDTQYF. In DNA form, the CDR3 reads TGTGCCAGCAGTGCCGGACAGGGGGCAAGGGATACGCAGTATTTT.

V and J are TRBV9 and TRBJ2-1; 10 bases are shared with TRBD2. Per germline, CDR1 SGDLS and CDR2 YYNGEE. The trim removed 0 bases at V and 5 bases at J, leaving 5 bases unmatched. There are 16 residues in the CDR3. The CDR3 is CASSVVASGSDNEQFF. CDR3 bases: TGTGCCAGCAGCGTAGTTGCTAGCGGGAGCGACAATGAGCAGTTCTTC.

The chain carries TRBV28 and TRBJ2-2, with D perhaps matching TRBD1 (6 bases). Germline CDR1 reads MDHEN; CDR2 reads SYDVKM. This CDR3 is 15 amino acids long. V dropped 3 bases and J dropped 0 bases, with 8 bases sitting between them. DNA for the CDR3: TGTGCCAGCAGTTTGGGGGCAGCGAACACCGGGGAGCTGTTTTTT. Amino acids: CASSLGAANTGELFF.

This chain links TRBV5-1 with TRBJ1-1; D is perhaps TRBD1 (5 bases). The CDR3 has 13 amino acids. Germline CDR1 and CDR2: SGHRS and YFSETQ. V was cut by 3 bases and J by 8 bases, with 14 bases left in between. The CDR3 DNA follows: TGCGCCAGCAGCTGGGGGGAGGGGACCGAAGCTTTCTTT. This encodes CASSWGEGTEAFF. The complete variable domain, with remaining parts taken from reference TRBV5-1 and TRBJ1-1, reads KAGVTQTPRYLIKTRGQQVTLSCSPISGHRSVSWYQQTPGQGLQFLFEYFSETQRNKGNFPGRFSGRQFSNSRSEMNVSTLELGDSALYLCASSWGEGTEAFFGQGTRLTVV.

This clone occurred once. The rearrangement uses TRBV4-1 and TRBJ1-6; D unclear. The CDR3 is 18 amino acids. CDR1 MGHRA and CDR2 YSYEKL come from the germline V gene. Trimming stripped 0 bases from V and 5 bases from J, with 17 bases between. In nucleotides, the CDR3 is TGCGCCAGCAGCCAAGAACCCCACAGTGGAATTCATAATTCACCCCTCCACTTT. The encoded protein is CASSQEPHSGIHNSPLHF.

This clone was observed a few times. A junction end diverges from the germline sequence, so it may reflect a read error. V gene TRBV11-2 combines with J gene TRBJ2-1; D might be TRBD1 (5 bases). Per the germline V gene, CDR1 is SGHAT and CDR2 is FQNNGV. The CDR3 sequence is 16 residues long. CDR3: CASSVEGDSIYNEQFF. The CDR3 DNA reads TGTGCCAGCAGCGTAGAAGGGGATTCGATCTACAATGAGCAGTTCTTC.

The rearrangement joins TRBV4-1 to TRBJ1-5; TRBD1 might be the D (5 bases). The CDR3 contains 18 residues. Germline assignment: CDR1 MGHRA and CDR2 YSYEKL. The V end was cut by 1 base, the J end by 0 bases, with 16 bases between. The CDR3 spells CASSQAPGRVYSNQPQHF. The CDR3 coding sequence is TGCGCCAGCAGCCAAGCCCCGGGCAGGGTATATAGCAATCAGCCCCAGCATTTT.

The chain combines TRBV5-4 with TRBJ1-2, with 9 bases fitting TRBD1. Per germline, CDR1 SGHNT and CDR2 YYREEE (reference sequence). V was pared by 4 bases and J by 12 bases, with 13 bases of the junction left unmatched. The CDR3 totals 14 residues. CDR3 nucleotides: TGTGCCAGCAGCCCAGAACCCGATGACAGGGGGAACACCTTC. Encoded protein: CASSPEPDDRGNTF.

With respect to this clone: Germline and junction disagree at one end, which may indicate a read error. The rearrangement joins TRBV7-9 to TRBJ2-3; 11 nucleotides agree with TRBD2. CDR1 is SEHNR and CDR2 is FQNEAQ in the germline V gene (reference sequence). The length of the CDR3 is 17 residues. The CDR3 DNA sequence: TGTTCCAGCAGCTTTACTCCTAGCGGGAGGAGCACAGATACGCAGTATTTT. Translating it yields CSSSFTPSGRSTDTQYF.

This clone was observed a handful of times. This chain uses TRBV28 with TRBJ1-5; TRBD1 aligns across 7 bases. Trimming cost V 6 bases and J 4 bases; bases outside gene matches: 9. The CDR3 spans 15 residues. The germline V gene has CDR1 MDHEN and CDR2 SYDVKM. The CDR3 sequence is CASSSGGAKNQPQHF. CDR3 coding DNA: TGTGCCAGCAGCTCAGGGGGAGCCAAAAATCAGCCCCAGCATTTT.

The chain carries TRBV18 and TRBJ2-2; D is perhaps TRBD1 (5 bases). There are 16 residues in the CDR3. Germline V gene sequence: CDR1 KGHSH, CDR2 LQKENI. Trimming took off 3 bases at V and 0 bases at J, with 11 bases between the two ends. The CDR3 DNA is TGTGCCAGCTCACCGAGGACACAGGCGAACACCGGGGAGCTGTTTTTT. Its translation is CASSPRTQANTGELFF.

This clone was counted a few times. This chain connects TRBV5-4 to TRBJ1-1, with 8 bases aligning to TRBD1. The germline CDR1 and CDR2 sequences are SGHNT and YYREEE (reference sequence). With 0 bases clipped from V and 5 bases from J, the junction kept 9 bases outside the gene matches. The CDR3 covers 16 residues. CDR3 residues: CASSLAQGARITEAFF. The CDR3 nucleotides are TGTGCCAGCAGCTTGGCCCAGGGGGCGCGGATAACTGAAGCTTTCTTT.

CDR3 nucleotide sequence: TGCGCCAGCAGCGGAGGGACAGTTAATGAAAAACTGTTTTTT. This encodes CASSGGTVNEKLFF. V and J are TRBV5-1 and TRBJ1-4, with 7 bases fitting TRBD1. V was clipped by 4 bases and J by 4 bases; unmatched bases: 4. Germline CDR1 is SGHRS and CDR2 is YFSETQ. This CDR3 has 14 residues.

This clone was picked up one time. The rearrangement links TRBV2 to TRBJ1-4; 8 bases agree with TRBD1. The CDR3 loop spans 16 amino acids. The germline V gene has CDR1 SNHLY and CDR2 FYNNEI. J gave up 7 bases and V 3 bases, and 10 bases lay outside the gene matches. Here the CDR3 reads CASSDPGQGFGEKLFF. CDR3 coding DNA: TGTGCCAGCAGTGACCCAGGACAGGGTTTTGGTGAAAAACTGTTTTTT.

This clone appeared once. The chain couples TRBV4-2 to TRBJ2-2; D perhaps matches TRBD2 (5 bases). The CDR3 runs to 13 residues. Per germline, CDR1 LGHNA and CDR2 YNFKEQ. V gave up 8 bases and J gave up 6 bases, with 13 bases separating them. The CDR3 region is CASDPEGAGELFF. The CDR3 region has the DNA TGTGCCAGCGATCCCGAGGGAGCCGGGGAGCTGTTTTTT.

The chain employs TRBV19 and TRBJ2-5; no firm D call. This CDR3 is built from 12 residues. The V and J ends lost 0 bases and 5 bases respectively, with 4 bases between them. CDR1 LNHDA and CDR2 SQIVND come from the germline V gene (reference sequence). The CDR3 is CASSIDQETQYF. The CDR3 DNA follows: TGTGCCAGTAGTATAGATCAGGAGACCCAGTACTTC.

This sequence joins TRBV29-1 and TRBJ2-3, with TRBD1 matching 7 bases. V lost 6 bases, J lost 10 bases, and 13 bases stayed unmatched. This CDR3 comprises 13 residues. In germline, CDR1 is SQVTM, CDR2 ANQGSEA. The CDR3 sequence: CSVLPDRQGSQYF. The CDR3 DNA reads TGCAGCGTCCTACCCGATCGACAGGGTTCGCAGTATTTT.

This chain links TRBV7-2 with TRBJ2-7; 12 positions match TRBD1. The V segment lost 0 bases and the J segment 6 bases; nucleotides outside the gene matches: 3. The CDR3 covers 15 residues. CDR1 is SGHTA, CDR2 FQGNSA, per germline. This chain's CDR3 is CASSLAGTGGSEQYF. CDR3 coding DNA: TGTGCCAGCAGCTTAGCCGGGACAGGGGGCTCCGAGCAGTACTTC.

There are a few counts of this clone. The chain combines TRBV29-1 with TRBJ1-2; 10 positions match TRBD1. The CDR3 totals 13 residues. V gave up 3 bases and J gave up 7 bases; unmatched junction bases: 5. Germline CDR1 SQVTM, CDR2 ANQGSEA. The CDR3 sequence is CSVEGQGTGGYTF. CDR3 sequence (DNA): TGCAGCGTTGAGGGACAGGGGACAGGTGGCTACACCTTC.